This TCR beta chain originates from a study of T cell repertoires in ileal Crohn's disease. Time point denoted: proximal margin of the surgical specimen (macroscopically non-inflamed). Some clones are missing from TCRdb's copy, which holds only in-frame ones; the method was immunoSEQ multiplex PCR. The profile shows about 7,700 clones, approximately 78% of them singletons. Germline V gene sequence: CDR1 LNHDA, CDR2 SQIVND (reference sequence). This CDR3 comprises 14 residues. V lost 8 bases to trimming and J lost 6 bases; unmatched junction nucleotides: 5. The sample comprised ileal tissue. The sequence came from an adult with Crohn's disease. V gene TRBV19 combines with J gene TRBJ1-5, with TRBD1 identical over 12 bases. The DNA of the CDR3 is TGTGCCAGTGAAAGGGACAGGGGGCTTCAGCCCCAGCATTTT. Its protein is CASERDRGLQPQHF.